What follows is one T cell receptor beta chain and its context. The data derive from a study of control samples from healthy donors and cancer patients. Germline V gene sequence: CDR1 LNHNV, CDR2 YYDKDF (reference sequence). The CDR3 is 13 amino acids. V lost 6 bases to trimming and J lost 0 bases, with 5 bases between them. Produced via immunoSEQ multiplex PCR; TCRdb's table is partial and in-frame only. The data contain roughly 84,000 clones, 91% of them singletons. The rearrangement joins TRBV15 to TRBJ2-2; D is unresolved. The TCR sequence derives from a man aged 50 to 59 in good health. The sequencing sample was made of blood. The CDR3 protein is CATRSPNTGELFF. Written as DNA, the CDR3 is TGTGCCACCAGGTCGCCGAACACCGGGGAGCTGTTTTTT.